This TCR beta chain was identified during a study of blood T cell repertoires in COVID-19. The ends were cut back, 5 bases at V and 4 bases at J, with 14 bases in the middle. Germline V CDR1 and CDR2: SGHAT, FQNNGV. This CDR3 region has 14 residues. Method: immunoSEQ multiplex PCR; TCRdb's copy keeps in-frame clones and lacks some. The sample lists some 140,000 clones; roughly four fifths were seen once. This TCR came from a man aged 25 to 40 who had recovered from COVID-19. Material for sequencing was PBMCs or T cells enriched from blood (not recorded which). The chain combines TRBV11-2 with TRBJ1-1; D is perhaps TRBD1 (5 bases). Written as DNA, the CDR3 is TGTGCCAGCAGCCTAGGGGAGGCGTCCACTGAAGCTTTCTTT. It encodes CASSLGEASTEAFF.